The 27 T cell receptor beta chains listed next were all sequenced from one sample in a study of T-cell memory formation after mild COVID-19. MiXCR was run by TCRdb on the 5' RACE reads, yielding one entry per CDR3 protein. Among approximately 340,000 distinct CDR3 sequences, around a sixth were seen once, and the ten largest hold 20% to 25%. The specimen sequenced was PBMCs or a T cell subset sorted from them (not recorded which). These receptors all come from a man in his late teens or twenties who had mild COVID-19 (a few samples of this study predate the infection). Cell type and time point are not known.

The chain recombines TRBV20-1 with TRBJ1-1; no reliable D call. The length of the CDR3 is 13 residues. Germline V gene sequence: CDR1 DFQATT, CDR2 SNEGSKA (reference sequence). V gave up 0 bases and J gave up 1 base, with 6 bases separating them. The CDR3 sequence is CSAREMGNTEAFF. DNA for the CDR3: TGCAGTGCTAGAGAAATGGGGAACACTGAAGCTTTCTTT.

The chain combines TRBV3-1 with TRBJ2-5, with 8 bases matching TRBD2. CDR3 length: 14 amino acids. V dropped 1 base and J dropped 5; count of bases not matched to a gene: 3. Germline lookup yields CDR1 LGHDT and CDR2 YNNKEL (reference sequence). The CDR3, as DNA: TGTGCCAGCAGCCAAGCGGGGGGGCATGAGACCCAGTACTTC. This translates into CASSQAGGHETQYF.

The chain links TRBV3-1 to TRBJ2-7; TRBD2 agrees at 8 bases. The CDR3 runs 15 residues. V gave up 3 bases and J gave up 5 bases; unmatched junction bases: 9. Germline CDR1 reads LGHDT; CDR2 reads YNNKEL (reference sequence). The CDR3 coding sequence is TGTGCCAGCAGCCAGACCGGGGGGGGTGGCCACGAGCAGTACTTC. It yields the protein CASSQTGGGGHEQYF.

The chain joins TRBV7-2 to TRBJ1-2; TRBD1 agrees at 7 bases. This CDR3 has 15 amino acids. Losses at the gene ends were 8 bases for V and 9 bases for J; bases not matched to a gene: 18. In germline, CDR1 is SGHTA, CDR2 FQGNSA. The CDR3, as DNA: TGTGCCAGCGGGGAGACATGGGAGGGGGCAGGTAGCTACACCTTC. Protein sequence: CASGETWEGAGSYTF. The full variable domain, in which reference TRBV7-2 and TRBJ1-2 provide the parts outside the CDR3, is GAGVSQSPSNKVTEKGKDVELRCDPISGHTALYWYRQSLGQGLEFLIYFQGNSAPDKSGLPSDRFSAERTGGSVSTLTIQRTQQEDSAVYLCASGETWEGAGSYTFGSGTRLTVV.

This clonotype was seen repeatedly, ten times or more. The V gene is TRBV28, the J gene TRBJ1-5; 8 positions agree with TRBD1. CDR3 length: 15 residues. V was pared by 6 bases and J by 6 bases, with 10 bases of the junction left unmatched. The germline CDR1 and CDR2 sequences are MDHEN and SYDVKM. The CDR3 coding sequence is TGTGCCAGCAGCCTGGGGGGACAGGATCCTCAGCCCCAGCATTTT. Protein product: CASSLGGQDPQPQHF. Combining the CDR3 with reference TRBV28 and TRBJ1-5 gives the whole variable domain DVKVTQSSRYLVKRTGEKVFLECVQDMDHENMFWYRQDPGLGLRLIYFSYDVKMKEKGDIPEGYSVSREKKERFSLILESASTNQTSMYLCASSLGGQDPQPQHFGDGTRLSIL.

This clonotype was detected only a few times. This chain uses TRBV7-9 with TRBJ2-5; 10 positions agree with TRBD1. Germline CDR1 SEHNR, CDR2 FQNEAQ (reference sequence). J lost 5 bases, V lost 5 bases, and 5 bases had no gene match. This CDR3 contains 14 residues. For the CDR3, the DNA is TGTGCCAGCAGCGGTGGGACAGGGGCCGAGACCCAGTACTTC. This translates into CASSGGTGAETQYF.

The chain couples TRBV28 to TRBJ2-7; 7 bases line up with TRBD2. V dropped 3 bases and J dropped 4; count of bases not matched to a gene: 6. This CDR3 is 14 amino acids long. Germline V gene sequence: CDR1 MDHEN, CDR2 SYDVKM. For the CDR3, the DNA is TGTGCCAGCAGTTTTGCCTCCGGGGGGTACGAGCAGTACGTC. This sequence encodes CASSFASGGYEQYV.

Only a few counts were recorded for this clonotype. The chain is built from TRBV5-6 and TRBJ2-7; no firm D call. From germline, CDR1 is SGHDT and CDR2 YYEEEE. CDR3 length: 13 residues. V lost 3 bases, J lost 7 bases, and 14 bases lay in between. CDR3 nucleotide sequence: TGTGCCAGCAGCTATACTCCCCTGCTTGAGCAGTACGTC. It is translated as CASSYTPLLEQYV.

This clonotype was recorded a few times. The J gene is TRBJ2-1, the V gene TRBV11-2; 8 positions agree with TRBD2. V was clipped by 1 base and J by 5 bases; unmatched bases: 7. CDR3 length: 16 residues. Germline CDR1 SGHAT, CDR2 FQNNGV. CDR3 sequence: CASSLVRGVVHNEQFF. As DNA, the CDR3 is TGTGCCAGCAGCTTAGTGCGGGGGGTCGTCCACAATGAGCAGTTCTTC.

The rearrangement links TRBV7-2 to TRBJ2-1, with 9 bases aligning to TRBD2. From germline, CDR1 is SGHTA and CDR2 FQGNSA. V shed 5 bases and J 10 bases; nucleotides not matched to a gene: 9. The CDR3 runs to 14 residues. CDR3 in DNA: TGTGCCAGCAGCCACGCGGGACTAGCATGGGAGCAGTTCTTC. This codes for CASSHAGLAWEQFF.

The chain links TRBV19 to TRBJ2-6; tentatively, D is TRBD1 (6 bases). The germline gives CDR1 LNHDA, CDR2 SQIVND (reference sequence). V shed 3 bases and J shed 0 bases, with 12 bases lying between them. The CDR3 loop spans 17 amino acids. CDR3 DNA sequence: TGTGCCAGTAGTATTACAGGGCCAAGCTCTGGGGCCAACGTCCTGACTTTC. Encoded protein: CASSITGPSSGANVLTF.

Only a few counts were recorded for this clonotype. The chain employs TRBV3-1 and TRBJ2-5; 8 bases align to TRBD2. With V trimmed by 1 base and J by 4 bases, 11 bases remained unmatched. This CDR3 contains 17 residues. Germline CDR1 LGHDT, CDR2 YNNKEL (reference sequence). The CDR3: CASSQGDRLAGGETQYF. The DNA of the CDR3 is TGTGCCAGCAGCCAAGGAGATCGGCTAGCGGGTGGAGAGACCCAGTACTTC.

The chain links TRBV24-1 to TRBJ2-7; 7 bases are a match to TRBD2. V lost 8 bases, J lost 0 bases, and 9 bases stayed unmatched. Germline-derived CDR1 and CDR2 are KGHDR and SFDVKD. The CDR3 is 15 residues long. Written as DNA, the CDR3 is TGTGCCACCACCTGTAGCGGGTTGAGCTCCTACGAGCAGTACGTC. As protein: CATTCSGLSSYEQYV.

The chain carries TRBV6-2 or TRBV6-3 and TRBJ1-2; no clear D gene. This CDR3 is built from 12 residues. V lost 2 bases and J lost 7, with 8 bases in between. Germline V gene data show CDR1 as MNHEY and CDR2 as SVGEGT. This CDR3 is CASSYGLSGYTF. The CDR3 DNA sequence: TGTGCCAGCAGTTACGGTCTAAGTGGCTACACCTTC.

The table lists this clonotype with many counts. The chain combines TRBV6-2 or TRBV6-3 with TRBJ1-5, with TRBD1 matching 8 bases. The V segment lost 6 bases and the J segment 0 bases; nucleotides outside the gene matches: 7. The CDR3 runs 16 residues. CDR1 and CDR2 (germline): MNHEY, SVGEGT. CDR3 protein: CASSPGQGPSNQPQHF. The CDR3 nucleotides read TGTGCCAGCAGCCCCGGACAGGGCCCTAGCAATCAGCCCCAGCATTTT.

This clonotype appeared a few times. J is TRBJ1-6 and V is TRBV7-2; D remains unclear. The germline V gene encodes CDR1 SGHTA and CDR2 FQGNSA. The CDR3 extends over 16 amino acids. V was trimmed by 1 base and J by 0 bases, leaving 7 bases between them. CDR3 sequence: CASSLGMSSYNSPLHF. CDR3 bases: TGTGCCAGCAGCTTAGGGATGAGCTCCTATAATTCACCCCTCCACTTT.

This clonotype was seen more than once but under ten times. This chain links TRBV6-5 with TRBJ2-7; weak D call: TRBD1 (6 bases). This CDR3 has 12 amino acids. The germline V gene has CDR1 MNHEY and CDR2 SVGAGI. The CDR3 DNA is TGTGCAGTTACAGGGCAGGGCTACGAGCAGTACTTC. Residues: CAVTGQGYEQYF.

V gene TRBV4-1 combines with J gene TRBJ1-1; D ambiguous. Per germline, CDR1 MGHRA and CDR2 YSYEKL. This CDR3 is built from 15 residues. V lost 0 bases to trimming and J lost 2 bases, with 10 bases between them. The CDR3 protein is CASSQDFWGNTEAFF. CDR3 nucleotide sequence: TGCGCCAGCAGCCAAGATTTCTGGGGTAACACTGAAGCTTTCTTT.

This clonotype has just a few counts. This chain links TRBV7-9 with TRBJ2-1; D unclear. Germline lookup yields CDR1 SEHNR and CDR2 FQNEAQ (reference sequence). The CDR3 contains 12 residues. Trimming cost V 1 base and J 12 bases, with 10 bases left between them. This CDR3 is CASSLVDRGQFF. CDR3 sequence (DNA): TGTGCCAGCAGCTTAGTTGATCGTGGGCAGTTCTTC.

CDR3 residues: CASSDKGDDGWLNQPQHF. In DNA, the CDR3 is TGTGCCAGCAGTGACAAGGGGGACGATGGTTGGTTGAATCAGCCCCAGCATTTT. The rearrangement joins TRBV7-9 to TRBJ1-5; TRBD1 might be the D (6 bases). The CDR3 has 18 amino acids. The germline CDR1 and CDR2 sequences are SEHNR and FQNEAQ (reference sequence). The germline V and J ends were trimmed by 6 bases and 4 bases, with 25 bases remaining between them.

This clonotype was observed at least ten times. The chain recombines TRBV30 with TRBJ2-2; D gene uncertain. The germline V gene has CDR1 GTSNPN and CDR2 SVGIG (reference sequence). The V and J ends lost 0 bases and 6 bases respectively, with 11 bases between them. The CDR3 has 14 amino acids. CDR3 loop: CAWSVIIGAGELFF. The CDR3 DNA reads TGTGCCTGGAGTGTAATAATTGGGGCCGGGGAGCTGTTTTTT.

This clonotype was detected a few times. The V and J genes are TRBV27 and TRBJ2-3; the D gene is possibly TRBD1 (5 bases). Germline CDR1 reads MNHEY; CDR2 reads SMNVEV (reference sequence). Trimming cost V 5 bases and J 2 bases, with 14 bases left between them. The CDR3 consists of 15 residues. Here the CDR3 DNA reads TGTGCCAGCAGTGGGCCAGGGTGGGTCACAGATACGCAGTATTTT. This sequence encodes CASSGPGWVTDTQYF.

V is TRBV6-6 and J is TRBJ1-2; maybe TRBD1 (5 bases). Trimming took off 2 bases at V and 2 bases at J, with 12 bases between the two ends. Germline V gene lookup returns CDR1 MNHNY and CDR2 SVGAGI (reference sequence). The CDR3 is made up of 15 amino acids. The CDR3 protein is CASSYEDTNNYGYTF. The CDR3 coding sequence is TGTGCCAGCAGTTACGAGGACACCAACAACTATGGCTACACCTTC.

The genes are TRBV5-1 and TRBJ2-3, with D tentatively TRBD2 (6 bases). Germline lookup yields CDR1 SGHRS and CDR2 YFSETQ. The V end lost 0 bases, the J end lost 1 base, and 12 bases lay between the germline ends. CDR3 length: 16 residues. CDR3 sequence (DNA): TGCGCCAGCAGCTTGGGTGCTCCGGGGGGCACAGATACGCAGTATTTT. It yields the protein CASSLGAPGGTDTQYF.

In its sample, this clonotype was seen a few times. The CDR3 reads CASSLMSRTGNTIYF. The CDR3 nucleotides read TGTGCCAGCAGCTTGATGTCCAGGACTGGAAACACCATATATTTT. The rearrangement joins TRBV7-9 to TRBJ1-3; D ambiguous. The CDR3 covers 15 residues. CDR1 SEHNR and CDR2 FQNEAQ come from the germline V gene (reference sequence). V lost 3 bases and J 2 bases, leaving 11 bases between the germline ends. The full variable domain, with the rest looked up from reference TRBV7-9 and TRBJ1-3, is DTGVSQNPRHKITKRGQNVTFRCDPISEHNRLYWYRQTLGQGPEFLTYFQNEAQLEKSRLLSDRFSAERPKGSFSTLEIQRTEQGDSAMYLCASSLMSRTGNTIYFGEGSWLTVV.

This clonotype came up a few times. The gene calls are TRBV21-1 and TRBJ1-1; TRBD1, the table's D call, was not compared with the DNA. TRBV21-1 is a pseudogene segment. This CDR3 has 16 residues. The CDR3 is CASSKGNPGENTEAFF. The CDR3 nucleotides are TGTGCCAGCAGCAAAGGAAACCCGGGGGAGAACACTGAAGCTTTCTTT.

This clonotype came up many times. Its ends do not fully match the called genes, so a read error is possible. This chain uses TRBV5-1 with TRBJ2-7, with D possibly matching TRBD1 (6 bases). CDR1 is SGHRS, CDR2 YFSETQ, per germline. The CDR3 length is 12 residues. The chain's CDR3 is CASSLGGYEQYF. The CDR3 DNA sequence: TGTGCCAGCAGCTTAGGGGGTTACGAGCAGTACTTC.